Sequencing of this TCR beta chain was carried out in a study of blood T cell repertoires in COVID-19. The junction had 8 bases not matched to a gene; V was cut back by 6 bases and J by 5 bases. This CDR3 is 14 amino acids long. Germline CDR1 and CDR2: MNHNY and SVGAGI (reference sequence). TCRdb's copy holds only in-frame clones and misses some; the assay was immunoSEQ multiplex PCR. The sample consists of about 310,000 clones, about nine tenths of them appearing once. Specimen: peripheral blood. The V call is TRBV6-6, the J call TRBJ2-7; 9 bases are shared with TRBD1. The source of this sequence is a man in his fifties or sixties with active or convalescent COVID-19. Written as DNA, the CDR3 is TGTGCCAGCAGCCCGGGACAGGGTTATGACGAGCAGTACTTC. Its protein product is CASSPGQGYDEQYF.